This TCR beta chain emerged from a study of cytotoxic CD8 clonotypes in ibrutinib-treated CLL. On the study more broadly: After a median of 68 months, some 15 patients stayed remitted and some 12 progressed; responses had been partial in around 25 and complete in 2.

Points from the study as a whole: Clonality, elevated at ibrutinib response, dropped back toward baseline at progression. Rare overall, public clonotypes shrank or held steady under therapy.

Assay: immunoSEQ multiplex PCR; the TCRdb copy retains only in-frame clones and omits some. Of 250,000 to 350,000 clones listed, around 76% are singletons. The V gene's germline CDR1 is SGHTA and CDR2 FQGNSA. V was trimmed by 2 bases and J by 0 bases, leaving 17 bases between them. The CDR3 covers 19 residues. Concerning this clone: As yet, its antigen is unknown.

The TCR originated in a human donor with chronic lymphocytic leukemia. This chain connects TRBV7-2 to TRBJ1-6; D is uncertain. The source was PBMCs, collected at disease progression, from a patient treated with ibrutinib. The CDR3 loop is CASSLRLRVGDSYNSPLHF. The CDR3 DNA follows: TGTGCCAGCAGCTTAAGATTAAGGGTAGGAGACTCCTATAATTCACCCCTCCACTTT. The entire variable domain, with the rest obtained from reference TRBV7-2 and TRBJ1-6, is as follows: GAGVSQSPSNKVTEKGKDVELRCDPISGHTALYWYRQSLGQGLEFLIYFQGNSAPDKSGLPSDRFSAERTGGSVSTLTIQRTQQEDSAVYLCASSLRLRVGDSYNSPLHFGNGTRLTVT.